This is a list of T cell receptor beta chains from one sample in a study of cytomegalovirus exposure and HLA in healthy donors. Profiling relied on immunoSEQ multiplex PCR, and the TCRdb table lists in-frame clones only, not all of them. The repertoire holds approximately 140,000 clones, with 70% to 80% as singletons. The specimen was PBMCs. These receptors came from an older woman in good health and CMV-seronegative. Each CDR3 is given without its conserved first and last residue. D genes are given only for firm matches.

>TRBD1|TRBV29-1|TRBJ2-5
SDQGQSQETQY
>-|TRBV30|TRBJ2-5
ARSRGPGQETQY
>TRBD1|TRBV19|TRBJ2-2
ASRTGTDYYNTGELF
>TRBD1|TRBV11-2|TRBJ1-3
ASSWTGSGNTIY
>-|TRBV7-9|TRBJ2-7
ASSAEQPGYEQY
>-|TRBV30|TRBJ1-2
AWSVGLYGYT
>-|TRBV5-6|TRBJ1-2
ASSLRTGDYGYT
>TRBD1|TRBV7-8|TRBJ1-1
ASSFRQGAEAF
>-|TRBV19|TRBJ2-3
ASSMEPEISTGTQY
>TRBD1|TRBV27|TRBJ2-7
ATLELGQGKYEQY
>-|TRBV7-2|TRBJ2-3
ASSPYSSSTDTQY
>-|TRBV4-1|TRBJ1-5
ASSRSWTAIQPQH
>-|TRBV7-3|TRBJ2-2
ASSPDLQGGVTGELF
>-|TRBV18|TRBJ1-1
ASSPRPPRGQGTEAF
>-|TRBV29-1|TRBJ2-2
SVVLLTNTGELF
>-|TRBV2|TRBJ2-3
ASKSVRPNSDTQY
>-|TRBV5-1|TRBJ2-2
ASSFLGRRRELF
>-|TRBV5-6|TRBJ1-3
ASSLRGSSGNTIY
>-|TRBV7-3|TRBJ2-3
ASSLTPGLSTDTQY
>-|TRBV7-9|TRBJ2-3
ASSSLASDSYDTQY